This is a list of T cell receptor beta chains from one sample in a study of blood T cell repertoires in COVID-19. Measured with immunoSEQ multiplex PCR; TCRdb has only the in-frame clones, and not every one. The sample has a few hundred thousand clones; 88% are singletons. The sequenced sample consisted of peripheral blood. Receptors originate from a woman between 35 and 50 years old who had recovered from COVID-19. Each CDR3 is given with its conserved first and last residue. The D gene is left open where the match is weak. Not every row has a clone size; where given, it reads once, few, many or a size class.

J | D | size | V | CDR3 | DNA
TRBJ1-2 | TRBD1 | - | TRBV19 | CASSQGGGYTF | TGTGCCAGCTCACAGGGGGGCGGCTACACCTTC
TRBJ1-2 | TRBD1 | - | TRBV5-8 | CASSSRTGVYGYTF | TGTGCCAGCAGCTCCAGGACAGGCGTCTATGGCTACACCTTC
TRBJ1-1 | - | - | TRBV12-5 | CASAPDSMNTEAFF | TGTGCTAGTGCCCCGGACAGCATGAACACTGAAGCTTTCTTT
TRBJ1-2 | TRBD1 | - | TRBV27 | CASTPGGGHYGYTF | TGTGCCAGCACCCCGGGAGGGGGCCACTATGGCTACACCTTC
TRBJ1-1 | TRBD1 | - | TRBV11-2 | CASSPGTGRGMNTEAFF | TGTGCCAGCAGCCCCGGGACAGGGCGCGGAATGAACACTGAAGCTTTCTTT
TRBJ2-7 | - | - | TRBV29-1 | CSVEDLADYEQYF | TGCAGCGTTGAAGATCTGGCAGACTACGAGCAGTACTTC
TRBJ2-5 | TRBD2 | - | TRBV6-4 | CASSDTSELAGAETQYF | TGTGCCAGCAGTGACACCTCGGAACTAGCGGGAGCGGAGACCCAGTACTTC
TRBJ1-1 | - | - | TRBV7-2 | CANRFVGGWNTEAFF | TGTGCCAACCGCTTCGTGGGGGGGTGGAACACTGAAGCTTTCTTT
TRBJ2-2 | - | few | TRBV7-9 | CASSWSEAGVGELFF | TGTGCCAGCAGCTGGTCCGAGGCCGGGGTCGGGGAGCTGTTTTTT
TRBJ2-2 | - | - | TRBV6-5 | CASSSVARATGELFF | TGTGCCAGCAGTTCGGTAGCGAGGGCCACCGGGGAGCTGTTTTTT
TRBJ2-5 | - | - | TRBV7-2 | CASSPSGGETQYF | TGTGCCAGCAGCCCGAGCGGAGGGGAGACCCAGTACTTC
TRBJ2-7 | TRBD1 | - | TRBV5-1 | CASSGGQGAYEQYF | TGCGCCAGCAGCGGAGGACAGGGGGCCTACGAGCAGTACTTC
TRBJ2-3 | - | - | TRBV5-8 | CASSLGQTTTHTDTQYF | TGTGCCAGCAGCTTGGGCCAAACTACTACTCACACAGATACGCAGTATTTT
TRBJ1-5 | - | once | TRBV24-1 | CATGRGSNQPQHF | TGTGCCACCGGCAGGGGTAGCAATCAGCCCCAGCATTTT
TRBJ2-2 | - | - | TRBV9 | CARSVGGGARDTGELFF | TGTGCCCGCAGCGTAGGAGGGGGGGCGAGGGACACCGGGGAGCTGTTTTTT
TRBJ1-6 | - | once | TRBV13 | CASSPPGLATTPLHF | TGTGCCAGCAGCCCCCCCGGCCTAGCGACGACACCCCTCCACTTT
TRBJ2-3 | TRBD2 | - | TRBV6-5 | CASRALAGGADTQYF | TGTGCCAGCAGGGCCCTAGCGGGTGGAGCAGATACGCAGTATTTT
TRBJ1-2 | - | - | TRBV21-1 | CASSKGGYTF | TGTGCCAGCAGCAAGGGCGGCTACACCTTC
TRBJ1-2 | - | - | TRBV19 | CASRGTPGANYGYTF | TGTGCCAGTAGGGGGACACCCGGGGCGAACTATGGCTACACCTTC
TRBJ2-3 | TRBD2 | - | TRBV10-3 | CAISAASGRGTDTQYF | TGTGCCATCAGTGCGGCTAGCGGGAGGGGGACAGATACGCAGTATTTT
TRBJ1-1 | TRBD1 | - | TRBV5-1 | CASSLTGGAGNTEAFF | TGCGCCAGCAGCCTCACAGGGGGCGCGGGGAACACTGAAGCTTTCTTT
TRBJ2-7 | TRBD2 | - | TRBV6-5 | CASSYSRGSGYEQYF | TGTGCCAGCAGTTACTCCCGCGGGAGCGGGTACGAGCAGTACTTC